This paragraph covers one TCR beta chain sequence. Investigators performed immunoSEQ version v3.0 at survey level. Assay used: immunoSEQ multiplex PCR; TCRdb lists only in-frame clones, some missing. The sample contains more than 15,000 clones, about 84% of which appear only once. This sample stems from a study of long-term antiretroviral therapy in people with HIV. V was clipped by 4 bases and J by 3 bases; unmatched bases: 5. The V gene's germline CDR1 is SGHVS and CDR2 FNYEAQ. The CDR3 extends over 14 amino acids. The chain couples TRBV7-6 to TRBJ1-1; 7 bases match TRBD1. The material was unsorted PBMCs, obtained about 1.2 years before starting antiretroviral therapy. The TCR sequence derives from a man in his thirties or forties with HIV. The CDR3 DNA reads TGTGCCAGCAGCTCCCCAGGGGGGGACACTGAAGCTTTCTTT. Its protein product is CASSSPGGDTEAFF.